The 7 T cell receptor beta chains given below trace back to one sample, sequenced in a study of human T cells and chemical hapten exposure. Time point meaning: patch test 2, 6 weeks after DPC sensitization. Sample treatment: therapeutic diphenylcyclopropenone sensitization with weekly scalp DPC. TCRdb independently ran MiXCR on the RACE reads; one entry per CDR3 protein. The profile shows more than 75,000 distinct CDR3 sequences, approximately 9.3% of them singletons. The sample in question was whole blood, obtained in connection with sensitization to the hapten diphenylcyclopropenone (DPC). Receptor source: a middle-aged woman with alopecia areata. Some clones in this sample may be carry-over from other donors' samples.

CDR3 coding DNA: TGCAGCGTTGAAGATAACAAGGCGGGAGGCCCCCGCCAGTACTTC. Translating gives CSVEDNKAGGPRQYF. The rearrangement links TRBV29-1 to TRBJ2-7; 8 bases map to TRBD2. The CDR3 covers 15 residues. From germline, CDR1 is SQVTM and CDR2 ANQGSEA. J was trimmed by 10 bases and V by 0 bases; bases with no gene match: 14.

This clonotype has a count of ten or more. The CDR3 loop reads CASSRRLAGVYEQYF. The CDR3 bases are TGTGCCAGCAGCAGGCGACTAGCGGGAGTCTACGAGCAGTACTTC. The genes are TRBV21-1 and TRBJ2-7; the table's D call, TRBD2, was not checked against the DNA. TRBV21-1 represents a pseudogene. The CDR3 is 15 amino acids.

This clonotype was recorded at least ten times. V is TRBV11-2 and J is TRBJ2-3; 8 positions agree with TRBD1. This CDR3 is built from 12 residues. From germline, CDR1 is SGHAT and CDR2 FQNNGV. V was pared by 5 bases and J by 11 bases, with 6 bases of the junction left unmatched. The CDR3, as DNA: TGTGCCAGCAGCCACCGGGACAGGTTGCAGTATTTT. It specifies CASSHRDRLQYF. The complete variable domain, with remaining parts taken from reference TRBV11-2 and TRBJ2-3, reads EAGVAQSPRYKIIEKRQSVAFWCNPISGHATLYWYQQILGQGPKLLIQFQNNGVVDDSQLPKDRFSAERLKGVDSTLKIQPAKLEDSAVYLCASSHRDRLQYFGPGTRLTVL.

This clonotype was detected ten times or more. This chain links TRBV6-2 or TRBV6-3 with TRBJ2-2, with a weak D call TRBD2 (5 bases). Germline CDR1 and CDR2: MNHEY and SVGEGT. Trimming shortened V by 6 bases and J by 7 bases, and 12 bases separated the two germline ends. The CDR3 loop spans 13 amino acids. The CDR3 loop is CASSPTRNGELFF. CDR3 DNA sequence: TGTGCCAGCAGCCCAACTAGGAACGGGGAGCTGTTTTTT.

This clonotype was detected only a few times. This chain joins TRBV29-1 and TRBJ1-1; D unresolved. Germline CDR1 and CDR2: SQVTM and ANQGSEA. V gave up 7 bases and J gave up 1 base, with 13 bases separating them. The CDR3 runs 13 residues. The CDR3 here is CSAGPRGNTEAFF. In DNA form, the CDR3 reads TGCAGCGCCGGCCCGCGGGGGAACACTGAAGCTTTCTTT.

This clonotype came up many times. The CDR3 DNA sequence: TGCGCCAGCAGCTTGGCTCAGGGGGCGAACTATGGCTACACCTTC. Its translation: CASSLAQGANYGYTF. The chain carries TRBV5-1 and TRBJ1-2; 8 bases fit TRBD1. With V trimmed by 0 bases and J by 2 bases, 3 bases remained unmatched. The CDR3 extends over 15 amino acids. Germline CDR1 is SGHRS and CDR2 is YFSETQ.

As concerns this clonotype: A much bigger clone sits one base away, suggesting this may be a read error. The V and J genes are TRBV4-3 and TRBJ2-1; D remains unclear. Trimming took off 2 bases at V and 9 bases at J, with 20 bases between the two ends. The CDR3 length is 16 residues. CDR1 LGHNA and CDR2 YSLEER come from the germline V gene. CDR3 coding DNA: TGCGCCAGCAGCCAACCCCGGGTCAGCCGTACCGGTGAGCAGTTCTTC. It codes for CASSQPRVSRTGEQFF.